A single sample is the source of the 14 T cell receptor beta chains below, sequenced in a study of regulatory T cells in long-lasting Graves disease. TCR beta libraries were built with iRepertoire HTBI primers and Arm-PCR of CDR3 regions. One entry per CDR3 protein, called by TCRdb with MiXCR from the multiplex PCR reads. The top ten clones hold 20% to 30% of a sample with 400,000 to 650,000 distinct CDR3 sequences, approximately 16% of them seen once. Specified time point: newly diagnosed GD, antithyroid drugs for less than 3 months. Isolated PBMC RNA provided the starting material for the TCR library. The same data also contributed to another study, on T cells in Graves' hyperthyroidism and ophthalmopathy.

The sample here was peripheral blood mononuclear cells (PBMCs), taken at new diagnosis, from a patient treated with antithyroid drugs. The receptors derive from a middle-aged woman with Graves disease.

This clonotype was recorded at least ten times. The chain recombines TRBV2 with TRBJ2-7; D may match TRBD1 or TRBD2 (5 bases each). The CDR3 sequence is 15 residues long. Per germline, CDR1 SNHLY and CDR2 FYNNEI. V lost 3 bases, J lost 2 bases, and 14 bases lay in between. The CDR3 loop is CASSDLTVTTYEQYF. The CDR3 bases are TGTGCCAGCAGTGACCTGACAGTGACTACCTACGAGCAGTACTTC.

The chain recombines TRBV27 with TRBJ1-6; TRBD1 agrees at 8 bases. The ends lost 6 bases at V and 10 bases at J; junction bases unmatched: 8. Germline lookup yields CDR1 MNHEY and CDR2 SMNVEV (reference sequence). This CDR3 is 14 amino acids long. This CDR3 reads CASRVGQEGSPLHF. CDR3 in DNA: TGTGCCAGCAGGGTGGGACAGGAAGGGTCACCCCTCCACTTT.

In its sample, this clonotype was seen a few times. The rearrangement uses TRBV6-1 and TRBJ2-5; 7 positions match TRBD1. The germline CDR1 and CDR2 sequences are MNHNS and SASEGT. The V segment lost 5 bases and the J segment 2 bases; nucleotides outside the gene matches: 5. This CDR3 has 14 residues. CDR3 DNA sequence: TGTGCCAGCAGTCCTCGGGACAGACAAGAGACCCAGTACTTC. It is translated as CASSPRDRQETQYF.

This clonotype was found many times. J is TRBJ2-1 and V is TRBV20-1; 8 nucleotides match TRBD1. With V trimmed by 3 bases and J by 8 bases, 12 bases remained unmatched. This CDR3 is 15 amino acids long. Germline lookup yields CDR1 DFQATT and CDR2 SNEGSKA (reference sequence). The CDR3 sequence: CSASVNRGAIDEQFF. In DNA, the CDR3 is TGCAGTGCTAGTGTAAACAGGGGGGCTATCGATGAGCAGTTCTTC.

This clonotype was detected many times. The rearrangement joins TRBV7-2 to TRBJ2-5, with D possibly TRBD1 on 6 matching bases. The germline V gene has CDR1 SGHTA and CDR2 FQGNSA. Trimming shortened V by 5 bases and J by 3 bases, and 10 bases separated the two germline ends. This CDR3 comprises 13 residues. As DNA, the CDR3 is TGTGCCAGCAGCGTACAGGGTAAAGAGACCCAGTACTTC. It specifies CASSVQGKETQYF.

In its sample, this clonotype was seen a few times. The V and J genes are TRBV20-1 and TRBJ1-4; D is uncertain. From germline, CDR1 is DFQATT and CDR2 SNEGSKA (reference sequence). This CDR3 has 15 amino acids. V lost 6 bases and J 6 bases, leaving 20 bases between the germline ends. CDR3 nucleotides: TGCAGTGCCGTGATGAGGTCCGGATTACATGAAAAACTGTTTTTT. Amino acids: CSAVMRSGLHEKLFF.

This clonotype has a count of ten or more. The chain has TRBV3-1 and TRBJ1-1; tentatively, D is TRBD1 (5 bases). The V gene's germline CDR1 is LGHDT and CDR2 YNNKEL (reference sequence). CDR3 length: 14 residues. Trimming took off 2 bases at V and 3 bases at J, with 10 bases between the two ends. CDR3: CASSQFRDYTEAFF. The CDR3 DNA reads as TGTGCCAGCAGCCAATTCAGGGATTACACTGAAGCTTTCTTT.

In regard to this clonotype: It may be a read error: a sequence one base away is much more abundant. The chain carries TRBV12-3 or TRBV12-4 and TRBJ1-2; D is undetermined. The CDR3 covers 14 residues. CDR3 nucleotide sequence: TGTACCAGCAGTTTGCTAGGGCCGAACTATGGCTACACCTTC. It is translated as CTSSLLGPNYGYTF.

Many counts were recorded for this clonotype. This sequence joins TRBV2 and TRBJ1-1; possibly TRBD1 for D (5 bases). V lost 1 base, J lost 11 bases, and 17 bases lay in between. The germline gives CDR1 SNHLY, CDR2 FYNNEI. The CDR3 is made up of 14 amino acids. The CDR3 DNA is TGTGCCAGCAGTGAAGAGCAGGGAGGCCAGGAGGCTTTCTTT. Protein product: CASSEEQGGQEAFF.

The J gene is TRBJ2-5, the V gene TRBV15; 9 bases are shared with TRBD2. The CDR3 has 17 amino acids. CDR1 is LNHNV, CDR2 YYDKDF, per germline (reference sequence). With V trimmed by 3 bases and J by 2 bases, 10 bases remained unmatched. The CDR3 sequence: CATSSPQASGAQETQYF. The CDR3 DNA sequence: TGTGCCACCAGCAGCCCTCAAGCTAGCGGGGCACAAGAGACCCAGTACTTC.

V usage is TRBV4-2 and J usage is TRBJ1-3, with TRBD1 matching over 10 bases. The CDR3 runs 17 residues. The germline V gene has CDR1 LGHNA and CDR2 YNFKEQ. With 1 base clipped from V and 4 bases from J, the junction kept 7 bases outside the gene matches. CDR3 sequence: CASSQALAGQGGNTIYF. In DNA, the CDR3 is TGTGCCAGCAGCCAAGCGTTAGCGGGACAGGGGGGAAACACCATATATTTT.

The sample holds many counts of this clonotype. In nucleotides, the CDR3 is TGTGCCAGCAGTTACTCGACAGGGCTAAGCTATGGCTACACCTTC. It is translated as CASSYSTGLSYGYTF. The chain joins TRBV6-6 to TRBJ1-2; TRBD1 agrees at 7 bases. The V gene end was trimmed by 0 bases and the J gene end by 4 bases; junction bases not matched to a gene: 5. The CDR3 runs to 15 residues. Germline V gene sequence: CDR1 MNHNY, CDR2 SVGAGI (reference sequence).

This clonotype was detected ten times or more. The chain couples TRBV11-3 to TRBJ1-4; D ambiguous. The CDR3 runs to 15 residues. V shed 2 bases and J shed 10 bases, with 17 bases lying between them. CDR1 and CDR2 from the germline V gene are SGHNT and YENEEA. The CDR3 loop is CASSLFDSRTGKLFF. CDR3 bases: TGTGCCAGCAGCTTATTCGATTCCCGGACGGGAAAACTGTTTTTT.

Many counts were recorded for this clonotype. The chain's CDR3 is CASRLGSVNEQFF. The CDR3 DNA reads as TGTGCCAGCAGGTTGGGGTCCGTCAATGAGCAGTTCTTC. The chain employs TRBV6-1 and TRBJ2-1; D is undetermined. Germline V gene sequence: CDR1 MNHNS, CDR2 SASEGT. The length of the CDR3 is 13 residues. V gave up 6 bases and J gave up 6 bases, with 12 bases separating them.